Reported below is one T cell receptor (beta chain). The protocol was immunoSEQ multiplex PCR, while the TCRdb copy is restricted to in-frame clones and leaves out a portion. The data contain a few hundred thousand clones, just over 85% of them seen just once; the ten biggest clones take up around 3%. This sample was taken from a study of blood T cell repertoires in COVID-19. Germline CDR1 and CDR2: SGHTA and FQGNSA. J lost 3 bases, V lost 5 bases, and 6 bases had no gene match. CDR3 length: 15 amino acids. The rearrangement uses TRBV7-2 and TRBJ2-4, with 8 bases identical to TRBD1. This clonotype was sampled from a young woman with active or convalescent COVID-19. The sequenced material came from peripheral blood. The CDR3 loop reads CASSPRGLGKNIQYF. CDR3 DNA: TGTGCCAGCAGCCCCAGGGGGCTGGGCAAAAACATTCAGTACTTC.